These 25 T cell receptor beta chains share one sample of origin, sequenced in a study of blood T cell repertoires in COVID-19. The assay was immunoSEQ multiplex PCR, and TCRdb's table has in-frame clones only and misses some. The sample carries hundreds of thousands of clones, approximately 90% recorded once. Source material: PBMCs or T cells enriched from blood (not recorded which). All receptors come from a woman in her forties or fifties who had recovered from COVID-19.

This chain joins TRBV4-1 and TRBJ2-3; no firm D call. Trimming removed 4 bases from V and 4 bases from J, with 6 bases in between. Germline V gene sequence: CDR1 MGHRA, CDR2 YSYEKL. The CDR3 consists of 12 residues. In nucleotides, the CDR3 is TGCGCCAGCAGCCGCGTGTCAGATACGCAGTATTTT. Its translation is CASSRVSDTQYF.

J is TRBJ2-3 and V is TRBV4-3; TRBD2 is a possible D gene (6 bases). V gave up 1 base and J gave up 6 bases, with 14 bases separating them. Germline V gene lookup returns CDR1 LGHNA and CDR2 YSLEER. The CDR3 extends over 15 amino acids. The CDR3: CASSQGGTLADTQYF. The CDR3 DNA follows: TGCGCCAGCAGCCAAGGGGGGACTTTGGCCGATACGCAGTATTTT.

The J gene is TRBJ1-1, the V gene TRBV2; 8 bases match TRBD1. The CDR3 consists of 14 residues. The germline V gene has CDR1 SNHLY and CDR2 FYNNEI. The V and J ends lost 6 bases and 4 bases, in that order; junction bases with no gene match: 7. The CDR3 region has the DNA TGTGCCAGCAGGGGTCCAGGGGGCTTCACTGAAGCTTTCTTT. This codes for CASRGPGGFTEAFF.

The chain has TRBV7-2 and TRBJ2-3; D not resolved. CDR3 length: 13 residues. The germline V gene has CDR1 SGHTA and CDR2 FQGNSA. Deletions cut 3 bases from V and 2 bases from J, with 6 bases between. CDR3 sequence reads: CASSFSLTDTQYF. In DNA form, the CDR3 reads TGTGCCAGCAGCTTCTCCCTCACAGATACGCAGTATTTT.

V usage is TRBV6-5 and J usage is TRBJ2-3, with 7 positions matching TRBD1. The V gene end was trimmed by 4 bases and the J gene end by 2 bases; junction bases not matched to a gene: 3. Germline assignment: CDR1 MNHEY and CDR2 SVGAGI. This CDR3 has 14 residues. CDR3 coding DNA: TGTGCCAGCAGTTCCGACAGGGCCACAGATACGCAGTATTTT. This encodes CASSSDRATDTQYF.

The gene calls are TRBV7-9 and TRBJ1-1; possibly TRBD1 for D (6 bases). This CDR3 is 15 amino acids long. V was shortened by 2 bases and J by 4 bases, with 14 bases between the two germline ends. Germline values: CDR1 SEHNR, CDR2 FQNEAQ (reference sequence). As DNA, the CDR3 is TGTGCCAGCAGCTTAATCTCAGGGGCTCTCACTGAAGCTTTCTTT. Protein sequence: CASSLISGALTEAFF.

This chain uses TRBV7-3 with TRBJ1-6; a possible D gene is TRBD1 (5 bases). The germline V gene has CDR1 SGHTA and CDR2 FQGTGA. V was shortened by 3 bases and J by 7 bases, with 13 bases between the two germline ends. The CDR3 has 15 residues. The CDR3 DNA reads as TGTGCCAGCAGCTTGGGGGGGACCGTCAATTCACCCCTCCACTTT. Translation gives CASSLGGTVNSPLHF.

The chain employs TRBV7-2 and TRBJ2-6, with 7 bases aligning to TRBD1. Trimming took 5 bases from V and 1 from J; bases not matched to a gene: 14. The CDR3 runs 19 residues. The germline V gene has CDR1 SGHTA and CDR2 FQGNSA. The CDR3 loop reads CASSQTKTGFQSGANVLTF. The CDR3, as DNA: TGTGCCAGCAGCCAAACCAAGACAGGGTTCCAATCTGGGGCCAACGTCCTGACTTTC.

The rearrangement uses TRBV7-2 and TRBJ2-7, with 9 bases that match TRBD1. V lost 1 base to trimming and J lost 6 bases; unmatched junction nucleotides: 7. Looked up from germline, CDR1 is SGHTA and CDR2 is FQGNSA. This CDR3 spans 15 amino acids. Written as DNA, the CDR3 is TGTGCCAGCAGCTTAGGCCTGGACAGGGGCGGCGAGCAGTACTTC. It codes for CASSLGLDRGGEQYF.

V and J are TRBV6-6 and TRBJ1-1, with TRBD1 identical over 11 bases. CDR1 and CDR2 (germline): MNHNY, SVGAGI (reference sequence). V trimming: 7 bases; J trimming: 6 bases; junction bases outside the gene matches: 7. This CDR3 contains 14 residues. CDR3 sequence (DNA): TGTGCCAGCACCAGAGGACAGGGGGCGGCTGAAGCTTTCTTT. Its protein is CASTRGQGAAEAFF.

The V gene is TRBV28, the J gene TRBJ1-2; D gene uncertain. Germline CDR1 is MDHEN and CDR2 is SYDVKM. The CDR3 is made up of 15 amino acids. V lost 2 bases and J lost 4, with 14 bases in between. The CDR3 region is CASSLPIFTSYGYTF. The CDR3 bases are TGTGCCAGCAGTTTACCGATCTTCACCAGCTATGGCTACACCTTC.

A few counts support this clone. The chain joins TRBV6-5 to TRBJ2-7; TRBD2 is a possible D gene (5 bases). Germline CDR1 MNHEY, CDR2 SVGAGI. The CDR3 runs to 14 residues. Trimming removed 2 bases at V and 2 bases at J, with 10 bases between. Here the CDR3 DNA reads TGTGCCAGCAGTTACAGAGGGCCGCCCTACGAGCAGTACTTC. Amino acids: CASSYRGPPYEQYF.

CDR3 nucleotide sequence: TGCAGTGCTAGTCAGGTAGCGACAGGGGGCACTGAAGCTTTCTTT. It yields the protein CSASQVATGGTEAFF. The V call is TRBV20-1, the J call TRBJ1-1; 9 bases map to TRBD1. V trimming: 3 bases; J trimming: 4 bases; junction bases outside the gene matches: 9. CDR1 is DFQATT and CDR2 is SNEGSKA in the germline V gene (reference sequence). The CDR3 loop spans 15 amino acids.

CDR3 loop: CASSLQLGRNSPLHF. DNA of the CDR3: TGTGCCAGCAGTTTGCAGTTGGGGAGAAATTCACCCCTCCACTTT. The V and J genes are TRBV28 and TRBJ1-6, with D unclear. V was pared by 3 bases and J by 7 bases, with 13 bases between. This CDR3 has 15 residues. Looked up from germline, CDR1 is MDHEN and CDR2 is SYDVKM.

This clone was detected a few times. The J gene is TRBJ1-6, the V gene TRBV7-9; 10 positions agree with TRBD1. The CDR3 has 16 residues. Germline V lookup: CDR1 SEHNR, CDR2 FQNEAQ (reference sequence). The J segment lost 6 bases and the V segment lost 6 bases, leaving 8 bases of the junction unmatched. This chain's CDR3 is CASSFDRGHSNSPLHF. The CDR3 region has the DNA TGTGCCAGCAGTTTTGACAGGGGGCATAGTAATTCACCCCTCCACTTT.

The chain links TRBV6-5 to TRBJ2-1; no definite D call. The CDR3 spans 15 residues. Trimming removed 5 bases from V and 5 bases from J, with 16 bases in between. CDR1 is MNHEY, CDR2 SVGAGI, per germline. The CDR3 sequence is CASSRFLSRNNEQFF. The CDR3 DNA reads as TGTGCCAGCAGTCGCTTTCTGTCTAGGAACAATGAGCAGTTCTTC.

The chain uses TRBV27 and TRBJ2-5; tentative D call: TRBD1 (6 bases). Trimming left V 5 bases short and J 2 bases short, with 12 bases between. The CDR3 is made up of 14 amino acids. Germline CDR1 reads MNHEY; CDR2 reads SMNVEV (reference sequence). The CDR3 sequence: CASSHSRGQETQYF. The DNA of the CDR3 is TGTGCCAGCAGTCACTCTAGGGGGCAAGAGACCCAGTACTTC.

This clone came up a few times. The chain has TRBV3-1 (or the pseudogene TRBV3-2) and TRBJ1-4; D unresolved. Germline V gene lookup returns CDR1 LGHDT and CDR2 YNNKEL (reference sequence). This CDR3 has 13 amino acids. Trimming shortened V by 6 bases and J by 1 base, and 6 bases separated the two germline ends. In DNA, the CDR3 is TGTGCCAGCAGAAGAGGAACTAATGAAAAACTGTTTTTT. This encodes CASRRGTNEKLFF.

As for this clone: A read error may account for a junction end that differs from germline. The genes are TRBV7-2 and TRBJ2-5; TRBD1 matches 8 bases. CDR1 is SGHTA, CDR2 FQGNSA, per germline. The CDR3 totals 17 residues. The CDR3 DNA follows: TGTGCCAGCAGCCTAGCCAGGGCAGGGGGCTTTCGGGAGACCCAGTACTTC. Translating it yields CASSLARAGGFRETQYF.

The chain couples TRBV2 to TRBJ2-2; 13 bases line up with TRBD2. J lost 6 bases, V lost 4 bases, and 2 bases had no gene match. CDR3 size: 15 residues. The germline V gene encodes CDR1 SNHLY and CDR2 FYNNEI. CDR3 sequence reads: CASSAGLAGAGELFF. CDR3 nucleotide sequence: TGTGCCAGCAGTGCCGGACTAGCGGGAGCCGGGGAGCTGTTTTTT.

The chain recombines TRBV5-4 with TRBJ2-3; TRBD2 might be the D (6 bases). This CDR3 is 13 amino acids long. In germline, CDR1 is SGHNT, CDR2 YYREEE (reference sequence). V lost 0 bases and J 10 bases, leaving 12 bases between the germline ends. CDR3 residues: CASSLEAGRAQYF. CDR3 DNA: TGTGCCAGCAGCTTGGAAGCGGGCCGGGCGCAGTATTTT.

This chain joins TRBV6-2 or TRBV6-3 and TRBJ2-1, with 9 bases that match TRBD2. V lost 2 bases, J lost 9 bases, and 14 bases stayed unmatched. This CDR3 comprises 17 residues. Germline V gene lookup returns CDR1 MNHEY and CDR2 SVGEGT. CDR3 region: CASSYPLAGERRGEQFF. The CDR3 coding sequence is TGTGCCAGCAGTTACCCGTTAGCGGGAGAGAGGAGAGGTGAGCAGTTCTTC.

The chain employs TRBV5-1 and TRBJ1-4; perhaps TRBD1 as D (6 bases). Germline CDR1 is SGHRS and CDR2 is YFSETQ. The CDR3 runs to 15 residues. The V end lost 0 bases, the J end lost 6 bases, and 12 bases lay between the germline ends. CDR3 nucleotides: TGCGCCAGCAGCTTGGTCGCAGGGGATTATGAAAAACTGTTTTTT. It is translated as CASSLVAGDYEKLFF.

The chain combines TRBV28 with TRBJ2-7, with D possibly matching TRBD2 (5 bases). Trimming took 3 bases from V and 6 from J, leaving 18 bases between them. Looked up from germline, CDR1 is MDHEN and CDR2 is SYDVKM. CDR3 length equals 15 residues. CDR3 sequence reads: CASSFRYGRTFEQYF. The CDR3 DNA reads as TGTGCCAGCAGTTTTCGTTATGGACGGACTTTCGAGCAGTACTTC.

The chain employs TRBV4-2 and TRBJ1-1; D is ambiguous. CDR3 size: 15 residues. Trimming pared 2 bases from V and 4 bases from J, leaving 14 bases between. Germline V gene data show CDR1 as LGHNA and CDR2 as YNFKEQ. The CDR3 coding sequence is TGTGCCAGCAGCCAAACACATAGGCCGGGCACTGAAGCTTTCTTT. Its translation is CASSQTHRPGTEAFF.